This T cell receptor beta chain was identified in a study of T cell changes during pregnancy in multiple sclerosis. Some clones are missing from TCRdb's copy, which holds only in-frame ones; the method was immunoSEQ multiplex PCR. The sample carries 45,000 to 60,000 clones, more than 85% recorded once. The CDR3 is made up of 14 amino acids. The V end was cut by 3 bases, the J end by 5 bases, with 13 bases between. Germline V gene lookup returns CDR1 SGHRS and CDR2 YFSETQ. This chain uses TRBV5-1 with TRBJ2-3; D is perhaps TRBD2 (7 bases). The sequence was obtained from a female donor in good health, enrolled as a control in a pregnancy study. The starting material was peripheral blood, obtained after pregnancy. CDR3 in DNA: TGCGCCAGCAGCTCGAACAGGGAGGGAGATACGCAGTATTTT. Translated: CASSSNREGDTQYF.